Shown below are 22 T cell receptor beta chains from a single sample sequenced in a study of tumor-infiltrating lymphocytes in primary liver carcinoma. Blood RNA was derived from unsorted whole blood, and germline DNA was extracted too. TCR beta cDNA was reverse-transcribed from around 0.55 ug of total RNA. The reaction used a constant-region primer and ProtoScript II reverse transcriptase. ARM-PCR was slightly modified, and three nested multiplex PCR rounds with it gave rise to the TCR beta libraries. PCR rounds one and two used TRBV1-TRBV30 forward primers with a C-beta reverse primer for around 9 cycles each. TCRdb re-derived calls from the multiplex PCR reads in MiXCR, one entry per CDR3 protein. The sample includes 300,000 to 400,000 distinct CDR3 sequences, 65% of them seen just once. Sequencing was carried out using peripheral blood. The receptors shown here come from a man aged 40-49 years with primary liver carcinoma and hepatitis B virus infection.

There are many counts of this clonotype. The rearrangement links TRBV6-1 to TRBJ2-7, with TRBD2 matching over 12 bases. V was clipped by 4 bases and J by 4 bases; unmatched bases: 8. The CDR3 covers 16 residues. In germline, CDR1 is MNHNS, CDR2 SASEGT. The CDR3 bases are TGTGCCAGCAGTGGTGCTAGCGGGAGGGCCGAGTACGAGCAGTACTTC. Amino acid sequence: CASSGASGRAEYEQYF.

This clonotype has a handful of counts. Here the CDR3 reads CASSSTDYTFSYEQYF. CDR3 coding DNA: TGTGCCAGCAGTTCGACGGATTACACCTTCTCCTACGAGCAGTACTTC. The chain employs TRBV6-2 or TRBV6-3 and TRBJ2-7; no reliable D call. V lost 4 bases to trimming and J lost 0 bases, with 16 bases between them. CDR1 and CDR2 from the germline V gene are MNHEY and SVGEGT. This CDR3 has 16 amino acids.

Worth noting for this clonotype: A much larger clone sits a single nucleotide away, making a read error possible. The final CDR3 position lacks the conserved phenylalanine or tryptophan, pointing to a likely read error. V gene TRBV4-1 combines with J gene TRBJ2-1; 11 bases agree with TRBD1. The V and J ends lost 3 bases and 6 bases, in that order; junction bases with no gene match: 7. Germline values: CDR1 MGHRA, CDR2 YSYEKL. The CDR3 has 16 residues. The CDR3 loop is CASSHPGTGGFNEQFY. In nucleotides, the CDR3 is TGCGCCAGCAGCCATCCCGGGACAGGGGGATTCAATGAGCAGTTCTAC.

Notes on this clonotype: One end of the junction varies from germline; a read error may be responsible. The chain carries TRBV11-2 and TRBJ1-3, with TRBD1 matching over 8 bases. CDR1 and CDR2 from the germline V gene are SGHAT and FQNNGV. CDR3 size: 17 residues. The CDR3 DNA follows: TGTGTCAGCAGTCCCAATCCCCAGGGGGCGACTGGAAACACCATATATTTT. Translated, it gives CVSSPNPQGATGNTIYF. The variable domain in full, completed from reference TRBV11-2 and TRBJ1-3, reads EAGVAQSPRYKIIEKRQSVAFWCNPISGHATLYWYQQILGQGPKLLIQFQNNGVVDDSQLPKDRFSAERLKGVDSTLKIQPAKLEDSAVYLCVSSPNPQGATGNTIYFGEGSWLTVV.

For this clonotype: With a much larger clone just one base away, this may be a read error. CDR3 bases: TGTGCCAGCAGCCAACAAACTAGCGGGAGGACCCTCGCCGGGGAGCTGTTTTTT. The encoded protein is CASSQQTSGRTLAGELFF. The chain recombines TRBV4-2 with TRBJ2-2; 12 bases match TRBD2. The CDR3 runs to 18 residues. J lost 6 bases, V lost 2 bases, and 10 bases had no gene match. Germline V gene data show CDR1 as LGHNA and CDR2 as YNFKEQ.

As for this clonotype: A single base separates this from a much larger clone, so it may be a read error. The CDR3 loop reads CASSEAIKRGPEAFF. The CDR3 bases are TGTGCCAGCAGTGAAGCGATTAAGAGGGGACCTGAAGCTTTCTTT. The chain uses TRBV6-1 and TRBJ1-1, with D tentatively TRBD1 (5 bases). Trimming took 0 bases from V and 6 from J, leaving 14 bases between them. This CDR3 is 15 amino acids long. Germline CDR1 is MNHNS and CDR2 is SASEGT.

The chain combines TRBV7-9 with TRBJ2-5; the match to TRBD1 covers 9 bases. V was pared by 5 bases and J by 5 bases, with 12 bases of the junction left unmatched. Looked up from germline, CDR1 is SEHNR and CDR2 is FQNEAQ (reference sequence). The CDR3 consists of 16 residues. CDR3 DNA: TGTGCCAGCAGCCCCGGGACAGGGAGCTTGTTGGAGACCCAGTACTTC. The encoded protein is CASSPGTGSLLETQYF.

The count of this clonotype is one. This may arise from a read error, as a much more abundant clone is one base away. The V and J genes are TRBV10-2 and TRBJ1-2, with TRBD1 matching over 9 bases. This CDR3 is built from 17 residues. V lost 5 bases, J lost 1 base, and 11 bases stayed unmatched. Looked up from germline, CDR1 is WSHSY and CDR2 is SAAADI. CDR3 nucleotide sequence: TGCGCCAGCAGTCTCCCTGGGACAGGGTTCTTTAACTATGGCTACACCTTC. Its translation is CASSLPGTGFFNYGYTF.

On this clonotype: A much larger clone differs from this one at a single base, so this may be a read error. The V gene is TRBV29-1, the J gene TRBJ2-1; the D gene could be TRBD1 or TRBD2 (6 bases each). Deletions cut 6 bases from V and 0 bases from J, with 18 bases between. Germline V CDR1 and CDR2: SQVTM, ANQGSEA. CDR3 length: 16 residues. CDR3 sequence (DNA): TGCAGCGTAAGGGTGTGGGGGGCGACCTCCTACAATGAGCAGTTCTTC. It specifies CSVRVWGATSYNEQFF.

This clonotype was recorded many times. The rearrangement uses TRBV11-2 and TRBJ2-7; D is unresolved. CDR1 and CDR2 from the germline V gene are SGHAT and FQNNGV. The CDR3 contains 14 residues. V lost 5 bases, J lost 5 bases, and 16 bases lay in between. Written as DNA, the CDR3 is TGTGCCAGCAGCCCATCGGCCGCAGGTGACGAGCAGTACTTC. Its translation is CASSPSAAGDEQYF. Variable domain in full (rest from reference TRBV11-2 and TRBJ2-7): EAGVAQSPRYKIIEKRQSVAFWCNPISGHATLYWYQQILGQGPKLLIQFQNNGVVDDSQLPKDRFSAERLKGVDSTLKIQPAKLEDSAVYLCASSPSAAGDEQYFGPGTRLTVT.

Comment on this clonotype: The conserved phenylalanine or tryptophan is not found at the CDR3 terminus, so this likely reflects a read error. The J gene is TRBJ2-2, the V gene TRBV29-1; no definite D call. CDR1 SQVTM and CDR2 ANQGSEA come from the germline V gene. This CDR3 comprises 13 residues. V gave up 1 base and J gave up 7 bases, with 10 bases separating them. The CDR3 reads CSVEGTGFGELFC. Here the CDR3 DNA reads TGCAGCGTTGAAGGGACGGGTTTCGGGGAGCTGTTTTGT.

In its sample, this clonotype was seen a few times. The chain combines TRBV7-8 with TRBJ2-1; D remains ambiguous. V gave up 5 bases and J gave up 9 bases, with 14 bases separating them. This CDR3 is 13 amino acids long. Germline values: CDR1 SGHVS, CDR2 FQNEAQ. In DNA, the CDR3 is TGTGCCAGCAGCACGCCGTTGGCCAGTGAGCAGTTCTTC. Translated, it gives CASSTPLASEQFF.

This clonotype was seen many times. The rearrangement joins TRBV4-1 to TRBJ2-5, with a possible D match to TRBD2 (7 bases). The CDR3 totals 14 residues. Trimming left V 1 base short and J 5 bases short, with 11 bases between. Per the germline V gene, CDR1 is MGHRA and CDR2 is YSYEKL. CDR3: CASSQGRGGETQYF. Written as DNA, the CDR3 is TGCGCCAGCAGCCAAGGCAGGGGAGGGGAGACCCAGTACTTC.

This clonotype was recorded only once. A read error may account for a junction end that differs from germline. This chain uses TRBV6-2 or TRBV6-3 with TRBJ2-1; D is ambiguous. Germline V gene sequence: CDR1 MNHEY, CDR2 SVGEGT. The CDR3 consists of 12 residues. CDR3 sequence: CASASARNEQLF. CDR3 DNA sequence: TGTGCCAGCGCGTCAGCGCGCAATGAGCAGCTCTTC.

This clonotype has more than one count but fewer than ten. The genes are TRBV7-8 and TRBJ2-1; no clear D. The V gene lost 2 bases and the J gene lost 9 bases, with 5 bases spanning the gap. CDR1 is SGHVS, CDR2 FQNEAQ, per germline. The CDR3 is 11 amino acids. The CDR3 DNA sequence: TGTGCCAGCAGCTTAATCGCTGAGCAGTTCTTC. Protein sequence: CASSLIAEQFF. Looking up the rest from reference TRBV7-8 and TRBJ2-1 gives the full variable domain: GAGVSQSPRYKVAKRGQDVALRCDPISGHVSLFWYQQALGQGPEFLTYFQNEAQLDKSGLPSDRFFAERPEGSVSTLKIQRTQQEDSAVYLCASSLIAEQFFGPGTRLTVL.

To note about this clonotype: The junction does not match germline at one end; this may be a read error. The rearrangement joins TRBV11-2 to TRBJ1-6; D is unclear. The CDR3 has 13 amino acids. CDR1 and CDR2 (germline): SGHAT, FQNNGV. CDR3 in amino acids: CGSSPRANSPLHF. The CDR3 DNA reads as TGTGGCAGCAGCCCGCGGGCTAACTCACCCCTCCACTTT. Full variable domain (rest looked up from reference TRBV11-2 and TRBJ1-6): EAGVAQSPRYKIIEKRQSVAFWCNPISGHATLYWYQQILGQGPKLLIQFQNNGVVDDSQLPKDRFSAERLKGVDSTLKIQPAKLEDSAVYLCGSSPRANSPLHFGNGTRLTVT.

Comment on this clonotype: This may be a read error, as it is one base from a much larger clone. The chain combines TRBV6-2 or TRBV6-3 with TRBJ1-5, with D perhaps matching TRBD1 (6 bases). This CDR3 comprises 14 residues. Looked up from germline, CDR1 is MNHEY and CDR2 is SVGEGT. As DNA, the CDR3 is TGTACCAGCAGTCCTACAGGGTTCAATCAGCCCCAGCATTTT. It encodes CTSSPTGFNQPQHF.

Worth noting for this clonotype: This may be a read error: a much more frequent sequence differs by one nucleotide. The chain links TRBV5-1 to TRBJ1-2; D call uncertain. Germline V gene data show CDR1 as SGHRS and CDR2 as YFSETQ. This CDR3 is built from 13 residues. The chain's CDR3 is CASSFRVGEGYAF. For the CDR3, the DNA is TGCGCCAGCAGCTTTCGGGTTGGAGAAGGCTACGCCTTC.

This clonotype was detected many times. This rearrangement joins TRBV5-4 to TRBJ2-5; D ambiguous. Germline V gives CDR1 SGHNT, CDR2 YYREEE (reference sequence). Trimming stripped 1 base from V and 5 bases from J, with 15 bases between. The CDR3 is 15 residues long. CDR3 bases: TGTGCCAGCAGCTTGTTTCAGCCTGGGGTGGAGACCCAGTACTTC. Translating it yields CASSLFQPGVETQYF.

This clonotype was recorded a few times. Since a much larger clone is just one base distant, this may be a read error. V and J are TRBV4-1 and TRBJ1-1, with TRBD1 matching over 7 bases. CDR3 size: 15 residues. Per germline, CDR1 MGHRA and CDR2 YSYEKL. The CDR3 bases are TGCGTCAGCAGCCACCCGGGACAGTTGAACACTGAAGCTTTCTTT. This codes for CVSSHPGQLNTEAFF.

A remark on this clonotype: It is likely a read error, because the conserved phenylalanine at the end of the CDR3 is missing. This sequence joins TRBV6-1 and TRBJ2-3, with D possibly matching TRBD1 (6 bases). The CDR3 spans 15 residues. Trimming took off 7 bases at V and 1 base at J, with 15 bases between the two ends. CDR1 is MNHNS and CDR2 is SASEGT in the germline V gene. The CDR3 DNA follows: TGTGCCAGCACCCCGACAGGTCACCGCACAGATACGCAGTATTCT. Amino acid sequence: CASTPTGHRTDTQYS.

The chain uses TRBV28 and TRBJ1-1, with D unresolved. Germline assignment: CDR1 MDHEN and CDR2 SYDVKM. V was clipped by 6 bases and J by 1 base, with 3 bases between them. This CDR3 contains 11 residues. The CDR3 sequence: CASRSNTEAFF. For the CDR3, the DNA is TGTGCCAGCAGGTCGAACACTGAAGCTTTCTTT.